This is a list of T cell receptor beta chains from one sample in a study of blood T cell repertoires in COVID-19. TCRdb's table, derived via immunoSEQ multiplex PCR, lists solely in-frame clones and lacks some. The top ten hold roughly 35% of the sample, which has approximately 70,000 clones, over 65% seen once. The sample taken for sequencing was peripheral blood. These TCRs come from a woman between 70 and 85 years old with acute or convalescent COVID-19. Each CDR3 is given with its conserved first and last residue. A D gene is named only where the DNA matches it firmly. Some rows mark clone size as missing; the rest say once, few, many or name a class of expanded clone.

>.|TRBJ2-7|.|TRBV29-1|13
CSVGTVLAHEQYF
TGCAGCGTGGGGACTGTCCTTGCCCACGAGCAGTACTTC
>TRBD2|TRBJ2-7|large|TRBV29-1|13
CSVKTSGSYEQYF
TGCAGCGTAAAGACTAGCGGCTCCTACGAGCAGTACTTC
>TRBD1|TRBJ1-2|.|TRBV19|13
CASRGQGYNGYTF
TGTGCCAGCCGGGGACAGGGGTACAATGGCTACACCTTC
>.|TRBJ2-7|.|TRBV11-3|15
CASSLGIGGNYEQYF
TGTGCCAGCAGCTTAGGTATCGGGGGAAACTACGAGCAGTACTTC
>.|TRBJ1-1|.|TRBV3-1/TRBV3-2|14
CASSQGRGRTEAFF
TGTGCCAGCAGCCAAGGCAGGGGAAGGACTGAAGCTTTCTTT
>.|TRBJ2-7|.|TRBV9|15
CASSVDVGVVYEQYF
TGTGCCAGCAGCGTAGACGTCGGGGTTGTTTACGAGCAGTACTTC
>.|TRBJ1-1|few|TRBV14|17
CASSQRWDTTMNTEAFF
TGTGCCAGCAGCCAACGATGGGACACAACCATGAACACTGAAGCTTTCTTT
>.|TRBJ2-5|many|TRBV2|11
CASGLKETQYF
TGTGCCAGCGGACTCAAAGAGACCCAGTACTTC
>.|TRBJ2-3|.|TRBV7-6|13
CASSLGARDTQYF
TGTGCCAGCAGCTTAGGGGCCCGGGATACGCAGTATTTT
>TRBD1|TRBJ2-2|.|TRBV2|16
CASSEGGQGLTGELFF
TGTGCCAGCAGTGAAGGGGGACAGGGATTGACCGGGGAGCTGTTTTTT
>.|TRBJ1-4|.|TRBV5-1|13
CASSVAGGEKLFF
TGCGCCAGCAGCGTTGCCGGGGGTGAAAAACTGTTTTTT
>TRBD2|TRBJ2-3|.|TRBV5-1|16
CASSLYTSGGADTQYF
TGCGCCAGCAGCTTGTATACTAGCGGGGGGGCAGATACGCAGTATTTT
>.|TRBJ1-1|.|TRBV6-1|14
CASSERKRGDEAFF
TGTGCCAGCAGTGAAAGGAAACGGGGAGATGAAGCTTTCTTT
>.|TRBJ2-7|.|TRBV5-1|12
CASSLRGYEQYF
TGCGCCAGCAGCTTGCGAGGGTACGAGCAGTACTTC
>.|TRBJ1-1|.|TRBV5-1|16
CASRAGALSGNTEAFF
TGCGCCAGTCGGGCAGGGGCATTGAGTGGGAACACTGAAGCTTTCTTT
>.|TRBJ2-7|.|TRBV7-2|15
CASSLFGGQSYEQYF
TGTGCCAGCAGCTTATTCGGAGGACAGTCCTACGAGCAGTACTTC
>.|TRBJ2-2|.|TRBV5-1|15
CASSLRLTNTGELFF
TGCGCCAGCAGCTTGAGACTAACGAACACCGGGGAGCTGTTTTTT
>.|TRBJ2-7|once|TRBV27|17
CASSLGKGNYYEPKQYF
TGTGCCAGCAGTTTAGGAAAGGGGAACTACTACGAGCCAAAGCAGTACTTC
>.|TRBJ1-2|many|TRBV19|12
CASSISVYGYTF
TGTGCCAGTAGTATATCGGTATATGGCTACACCTTC
>.|TRBJ1-2|few|TRBV6-4|13
CASSDLHGGGYTF
TGTGCCAGCAGCGACTTACACGGGGGAGGCTACACCTTC
>.|TRBJ2-1|.|TRBV30|12
CAWDQRRNEQFF
TGTGCCTGGGATCAACGGAGGAATGAGCAGTTCTTC
>.|TRBJ2-1|few|TRBV12-3/TRBV12-4|12
CASSFGGRRQFF
TGTGCCAGCAGTTTCGGAGGGAGAAGGCAGTTCTTC
>.|TRBJ2-1|.|TRBV6-6|13
CASSAGSHNEQFF
TGTGCCAGTAGCGCTGGGTCCCACAATGAGCAGTTCTTC
>TRBD2|TRBJ2-1|.|TRBV28|15
CASRASGSSYNEQFF
TGTGCCAGCAGGGCTAGCGGGAGCTCTTACAATGAGCAGTTCTTC
>.|TRBJ2-7|.|TRBV3-1/TRBV3-2|15
CASSQDFGRGTEQYF
TGTGCCAGCAGCCAAGATTTTGGCAGGGGAACCGAGCAGTACTTC
>TRBD2|TRBJ2-3|.|TRBV5-1|17
CASSSGLAGGRTDTQYF
TGCGCCAGCAGCTCGGGACTAGCGGGAGGCAGGACAGATACGCAGTATTTT
>.|TRBJ1-5|.|TRBV6-5|13
CASFAGSNQPQHF
TGTGCCAGCTTCGCAGGGTCCAATCAGCCCCAGCATTTT
>TRBD1|TRBJ1-1|.|TRBV7-2|15
CASSFSGTAYTEAFF
TGTGCCAGCAGCTTTTCCGGGACAGCGTACACTGAAGCTTTCTTT
>.|TRBJ1-4|few|TRBV5-6|15
CASSFRFRGNEKLFF
TGTGCCAGCAGCTTCCGGTTCCGGGGTAATGAAAAACTGTTTTTT
>.|TRBJ1-2|.|TRBV5-5|13
CASSLGGAGGYTF
TGTGCCAGCAGCTTAGGAGGGGCGGGCGGCTACACCTTC
>TRBD1|TRBJ2-7|.|TRBV6-5|14
CASSYPGGESEQYF
TGTGCCAGCAGTTACCCAGGGGGAGAATCCGAGCAGTACTTC
>TRBD2|TRBJ2-7|.|TRBV7-9|13
CASTSSGSHEQYF
TGTGCCAGCACTTCCAGCGGGAGCCACGAGCAGTACTTC
>TRBD1|TRBJ2-3|.|TRBV2|15
CASKKDRLGTDTQYF
TGTGCCAGCAAAAAGGACAGGTTAGGAACAGATACGCAGTATTTT
>.|TRBJ2-1|.|TRBV18|13
CASSPAAEYEQFF
TGTGCCAGCTCCCCGGCGGCCGAATATGAGCAGTTCTTC
>.|TRBJ1-4|.|TRBV5-4|14
CASSRGLDNEKLFF
TGTGCCAGCAGCCGGGGACTGGATAATGAAAAACTGTTTTTT
>.|TRBJ1-1|.|TRBV5-1|15
CASSLLPQGNTEAFF
TGCGCCAGCAGCTTGCTCCCGCAGGGAAACACTGAAGCTTTCTTT
>.|TRBJ2-1|.|TRBV7-2|15
CASSFSSASYNEQFF
TGTGCCAGCAGCTTTTCTAGCGCATCCTACAATGAGCAGTTCTTC
>.|TRBJ2-6|.|TRBV18|18
CASSPRIQGPPGANVLTF
TGTGCCAGCTCACCCAGAATACAGGGTCCCCCTGGGGCCAACGTCCTGACTTTC
>.|TRBJ2-4|few|TRBV18|17
CASSPLGAVQTKNIQYF
TGTGCCAGCTCCCCACTGGGGGCCGTTCAAACCAAAAACATTCAGTACTTC